These T cell receptor beta chains were read from a single sample in a study of human T cells and chemical hapten exposure. TCRdb re-analysed the RACE reads in MiXCR, keeping a single row per CDR3 protein. The data show around 350,000 distinct CDR3 sequences, about 5% seen once. Sequencing was performed on whole blood, taken in connection with sensitization to the hapten diphenylcyclopropenone (DPC). The receptors were sampled from a woman aged 18-30 years with alopecia areata. Some clones in this sample may be carry-over from other donors' samples. Each CDR3 is given with its conserved first and last residue. D genes are given only for firm matches. A clone size is listed for some rows: how often the clone was seen (once, few, many), or a class if it is expanded.

CDR3 DNA: TGTGCCAGCAGCCCACGGGGGGAGGGCCGCTCTAAGCATTTT
CDR3 protein: CASSPRGEGRSKHF
clone size: few
V gene: TRBV7-2
CDR3 length: 14
J gene: TRBJ1-5
D gene: NA

CDR3 DNA: TGCGCCAGCAGCCAGAAAGCAGGCGAAAACTATGGCTACACCTTC
CDR3 protein: CASSQKAGENYGYTF
clone size: many
V gene: TRBV4-1
CDR3 length: 15
J gene: TRBJ1-2
D gene: NA

CDR3 DNA: TGTGCCAGCAGCTTACGGCGGACCAGCTCCTACAATGAGCAGTTCTTC
CDR3 protein: CASSLRRTSSYNEQFF
clone size: NA
V gene: TRBV7-8
CDR3 length: 16
J gene: TRBJ2-1
D gene: NA

CDR3 DNA: TGTGCCAGCAGCCTGCAGGAAGGCTATGGCTACACCTTC
CDR3 protein: CASSLQEGYGYTF
clone size: few
V gene: TRBV14
CDR3 length: 13
J gene: TRBJ1-2
D gene: NA

CDR3 DNA: TGTGCCAGTGGACGCCCGGGAGGCACTGAAGCTTTCTTT
CDR3 protein: CASGRPGGTEAFF
clone size: many
V gene: TRBV6-2/TRBV6-3
CDR3 length: 13
J gene: TRBJ1-1
D gene: NA

CDR3 DNA: TGTGCCAGCAGTTACTCCCCGGGGGCCAGCTCCTACGAGCAGTACTTC
CDR3 protein: CASSYSPGASSYEQYF
clone size: NA
V gene: TRBV6-5
CDR3 length: 16
J gene: TRBJ2-7
D gene: NA

CDR3 DNA: TGTGCCAGCAGCCAAGACTGGACCACCGGGGAGCTGTTTTTT
CDR3 protein: CASSQDWTTGELFF
clone size: NA
V gene: TRBV3-1
CDR3 length: 14
J gene: TRBJ2-2
D gene: NA

CDR3 DNA: TGTGCCAGCAGTTTCTCAACCGGGACAGTCTATGGCTACACCTTC
CDR3 protein: CASSFSTGTVYGYTF
clone size: NA
V gene: TRBV28
CDR3 length: 15
J gene: TRBJ1-2
D gene: TRBD1

CDR3 DNA: TGTGCCAGCAGCGAACAGGCCGGGGTAGGCCAGCCCCAGCATTTT
CDR3 protein: CASSEQAGVGQPQHF
clone size: many
V gene: TRBV6-2/TRBV6-3
CDR3 length: 15
J gene: TRBJ1-5
D gene: NA

CDR3 DNA: TGCGCCAGCAGCCATTATCCGTGGGGCCTCGATCGCTACACCTTC
CDR3 protein: CASSHYPWGLDRYTF
clone size: NA
V gene: TRBV5-1
CDR3 length: 15
J gene: TRBJ1-2
D gene: NA

CDR3 DNA: TGTGCCAGCAGCCCGACTATGGGCGGGGGAACCGAGCAGTACTTC
CDR3 protein: CASSPTMGGGTEQYF
clone size: few
V gene: TRBV7-9
CDR3 length: 15
J gene: TRBJ2-7
D gene: TRBD2

CDR3 DNA: TGTGCCAGCAGTTACTCCTCTCCAGGGGAGACCCAGTACTTC
CDR3 protein: CASSYSSPGETQYF
clone size: NA
V gene: TRBV6-6
CDR3 length: 14
J gene: TRBJ2-5
D gene: NA

CDR3 DNA: TGCAGTGCTATTAGGGGTACAGGGTTAGAGAGGTTCTTC
CDR3 protein: CSAIRGTGLERFF
clone size: many
V gene: TRBV20-1
CDR3 length: 13
J gene: TRBJ2-1
D gene: NA